What follows are 20 T cell receptor beta chains derived from one specimen sequenced in a study of lymphopenia after photon versus proton radiotherapy. Libraries were prepared by immunoSEQ multiplex PCR; TCRdb keeps only in-frame clonotypes and omits some of them. The sample comprises some 42,000 clones, about 80% of which are singletons, and over 20% rests with the top ten. The source was peripheral blood, collected from a patient treated with proton-based radiotherapy. The origin of the receptors is a woman in her 70s with pancreatic cancer.

DNA of the CDR3: TGTGCCAGTAGTCTACCAGGGACAGGGGTCGAGACCCAGTACTTC. Translated: CASSLPGTGVETQYF. J is TRBJ2-5 and V is TRBV19, with 10 positions matching TRBD1. The CDR3 length is 15 residues. Germline trimming cut 5 bases from V and 5 bases from J; bases unmatched to any gene: 8. Germline V gives CDR1 LNHDA, CDR2 SQIVND (reference sequence).

The V gene is TRBV19, the J gene TRBJ1-2; D is uncertain. This CDR3 comprises 14 residues. The germline V gene has CDR1 LNHDA and CDR2 SQIVND (reference sequence). V gave up 6 bases and J gave up 8 bases, with 19 bases separating them. In DNA, the CDR3 is TGTGCCAGTAGGGAGACGGGTTTTGTCGGGGGCTACACCTTC. This encodes CASRETGFVGGYTF.

The chain carries TRBV28 and TRBJ2-1; no reliable D call. V lost 2 bases and J lost 8, with 4 bases in between. Germline V CDR1 and CDR2: MDHEN, SYDVKM. This CDR3 has 11 amino acids. CDR3 sequence: CASSLGYEQFF. The DNA of the CDR3 is TGTGCCAGCAGTTTAGGGTATGAGCAGTTCTTC. Filled out from reference TRBV28 and TRBJ2-1, the complete variable domain reads DVKVTQSSRYLVKRTGEKVFLECVQDMDHENMFWYRQDPGLGLRLIYFSYDVKMKEKGDIPEGYSVSREKKERFSLILESASTNQTSMYLCASSLGYEQFFGPGTRLTVL.

This clone was detected a few times. V usage is TRBV27 and J usage is TRBJ2-4; D perhaps matches TRBD1 (7 bases). The CDR3 totals 16 residues. Between the trimmed V and J ends, which lost 4 bases and 0 bases, there was a span of 13 bases. Germline V gives CDR1 MNHEY, CDR2 SMNVEV (reference sequence). The CDR3 sequence is CASSSPGGIAKNIQYF. Here the CDR3 DNA reads TGTGCCAGCAGTTCCCCAGGGGGGATAGCCAAAAACATTCAGTACTTC.

The chain combines TRBV18 with TRBJ1-2; possibly TRBD1 for D (6 bases). This CDR3 spans 15 amino acids. Trimming pared 3 bases from V and 4 bases from J, leaving 15 bases between. Germline loops: CDR1 KGHSH, CDR2 LQKENI. The CDR3 DNA reads TGTGCCAGCTCACCCGGCGAGGGGGTTGGCTATGGCTACACCTTC. Translating gives CASSPGEGVGYGYTF. The variable domain in full, completed from reference TRBV18 and TRBJ1-2, reads NAGVMQNPRHLVRRRGQEARLRCSPMKGHSHVYWYRQLPEEGLKFMVYLQKENIIDESGMPKERFSAEFPKEGPSILRIQQVVRGDSAAYFCASSPGEGVGYGYTFGSGTRLTVV.

In its sample, this clone was seen once. This rearrangement joins TRBV19 to TRBJ2-7, with TRBD1 identical over 7 bases. J gave up 4 bases and V 6 bases, and 3 bases lay outside the gene matches. CDR1 and CDR2 from the germline V gene are LNHDA and SQIVND (reference sequence). The CDR3 contains 12 residues. The CDR3 reads CASRGGAYEQYF. The CDR3 DNA reads TGTGCCAGTAGAGGGGGCGCGTACGAGCAGTACTTC.

This sequence joins TRBV4-1 and TRBJ2-7; 10 nucleotides align to TRBD1. The CDR3 has 15 residues. V lost 3 bases to trimming and J lost 4 bases; unmatched junction nucleotides: 6. CDR1 and CDR2 from the germline V gene are MGHRA and YSYEKL. CDR3 protein: CASSHEGTGAYEQYF. The DNA of the CDR3 is TGCGCCAGCAGCCACGAAGGGACAGGGGCGTACGAGCAGTACTTC.

The rearrangement joins TRBV7-3 to TRBJ2-2, with 7 positions matching TRBD2. Losses at the gene ends were 5 bases for V and 7 bases for J; bases not matched to a gene: 16. Germline V gene sequence: CDR1 SGHTA, CDR2 FQGTGA. This CDR3 contains 17 residues. CDR3 residues: CASSLLVGGGSGGELFF. Written as DNA, the CDR3 is TGTGCCAGCAGCCTACTTGTCGGCGGGGGTTCTGGCGGGGAGCTGTTTTTT.

This chain links TRBV27 with TRBJ1-1; 7 bases match TRBD1. The V gene's germline CDR1 is MNHEY and CDR2 SMNVEV (reference sequence). The CDR3 length is 13 residues. V was clipped by 4 bases and J by 11 bases; unmatched bases: 10. The CDR3 sequence: CASSSRATGWAFF. CDR3 bases: TGTGCCAGCAGTTCCCGCGCGACAGGGTGGGCTTTCTTT.

The CDR3: CASSVVANSYEQYF. The CDR3, as DNA: TGTGCCAGCAGCGTAGTGGCTAACTCCTACGAGCAGTACTTC. The chain joins TRBV9 to TRBJ2-7, with D hard to call. Germline CDR1 is SGDLS and CDR2 is YYNGEE. Between the trimmed V and J ends, which lost 0 bases and 0 bases, there was a span of 7 bases. The CDR3 covers 14 residues.

The chain joins TRBV5-1 to TRBJ2-1; tentatively, D is TRBD2 (5 bases). Trimming left V 2 bases short and J 10 bases short, with 13 bases between. Germline V gene lookup returns CDR1 SGHRS and CDR2 YFSETQ. The CDR3 runs to 13 residues. CDR3: CASSFSSLSEQFF. For the CDR3, the DNA is TGCGCCAGCAGCTTCTCTAGCTTGTCCGAGCAGTTCTTC.

This chain connects TRBV4-1 to TRBJ1-3; possible D gene TRBD1, 5 bases. The CDR3 runs 18 residues. The V gene's germline CDR1 is MGHRA and CDR2 YSYEKL. The germline V and J ends were trimmed by 0 bases and 3 bases, with 18 bases remaining between them. The CDR3 loop reads CASSQDGQKGLGGNTIYF. Written as DNA, the CDR3 is TGCGCCAGCAGCCAAGATGGGCAAAAGGGGTTGGGTGGAAACACCATATATTTT.

V gene TRBV28 combines with J gene TRBJ2-7; 9 bases match TRBD2. V lost 6 bases and J lost 1; bases outside the gene matches: 7. This CDR3 contains 15 residues. Germline CDR1 MDHEN, CDR2 SYDVKM. The CDR3 here is CASSRSGSPSYEQYF. The CDR3 region has the DNA TGTGCCAGCAGCCGTAGCGGGAGTCCTTCCTACGAGCAGTACTTC.

As to this clone: Other DNA variants within this sample encode the same CDR3. The chain couples TRBV5-1 to TRBJ2-7, with D possibly being TRBD1 or TRBD2 (6 bases each). Germline CDR1 and CDR2: SGHRS and YFSETQ. Deletions cut 0 bases from V and 7 bases from J, with 11 bases between. This CDR3 contains 13 residues. CDR3: CASSLVGGREQYF. In DNA, the CDR3 is TGCGCCAGCAGCTTGGTAGGGGGGCGGGAGCAGTACTTC.

The chain carries TRBV6-6 and TRBJ1-1, with D unresolved. V was shortened by 2 bases and J by 1 base, with 11 bases between the two germline ends. Germline-derived CDR1 and CDR2 are MNHNY and SVGAGI (reference sequence). The CDR3 length is 15 residues. Here the CDR3 reads CASSYPFGENTEAFF. CDR3 nucleotides: TGTGCCAGCAGTTACCCATTCGGGGAGAACACTGAAGCTTTCTTT.

Only one count was recorded for this clone. The chain employs TRBV19 and TRBJ2-5; no reliable D call. Germline V lookup: CDR1 LNHDA, CDR2 SQIVND (reference sequence). The CDR3 sequence is 12 residues long. Trimming took off 4 bases at V and 5 bases at J, with 8 bases between the two ends. In DNA, the CDR3 is TGTGCCAGTAGTAGCGGTTGGGAGACCCAGTACTTC. Protein product: CASSSGWETQYF.

This clone has just one count. CDR3 sequence reads: CASRLSGISEQYF. CDR3 in DNA: TGCGCCAGCAGGCTTTCAGGGATCTCCGAGCAGTACTTC. This chain uses TRBV5-1 with TRBJ2-7, with D possibly being TRBD1 (5 bases). The CDR3 contains 13 residues. Trimming removed 5 bases at V and 6 bases at J, with 15 bases between. Germline assignment: CDR1 SGHRS and CDR2 YFSETQ.

Only one count was recorded for this clone. V usage is TRBV21-1 and J usage is TRBJ2-5. TRBV21-1 is reported as a pseudogene. The CDR3 contains 18 residues. In DNA form, the CDR3 reads TGTGCCAGCAGCTACTACCCAAAATTTAGGGAAGAACAAGAGACCCAGTACTTC. Its translation: CASSYYPKFREEQETQYF.

J is TRBJ1-1 and V is TRBV14; no clear D gene. V lost 0 bases and J 5 bases, leaving 10 bases between the germline ends. CDR1 SGHDN and CDR2 FVKESK come from the germline V gene. CDR3 size: 14 residues. The CDR3 nucleotides read TGTGCCAGCAGCCAAGATCGTACGGGGACTGAAGCTTTCTTT. The encoded protein is CASSQDRTGTEAFF.

The rearrangement uses TRBV6-1 and TRBJ1-2; 9 nucleotides agree with TRBD1. The CDR3 loop spans 13 amino acids. The trim removed 6 bases at V and 4 bases at J, leaving 3 bases unmatched. The V gene's germline CDR1 is MNHNS and CDR2 SASEGT. DNA for the CDR3: TGTGCCAGCAGCGAGACAGGGGGCTATGGCTACACCTTC. Amino acids: CASSETGGYGYTF.